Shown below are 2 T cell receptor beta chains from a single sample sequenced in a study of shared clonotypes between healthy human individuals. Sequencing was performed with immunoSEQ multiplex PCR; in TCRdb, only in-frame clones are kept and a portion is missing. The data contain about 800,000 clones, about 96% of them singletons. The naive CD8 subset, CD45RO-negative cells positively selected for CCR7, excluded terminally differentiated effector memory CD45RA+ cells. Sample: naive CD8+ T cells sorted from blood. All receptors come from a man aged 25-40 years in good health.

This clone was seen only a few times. The chain's CDR3 is CASSLDFTGPNEAFF. The CDR3 DNA sequence: TGTGCCAGCAGCTTAGATTTTACGGGACCAAATGAAGCTTTCTTT. V gene TRBV11-2 combines with J gene TRBJ1-1; the D gene is possibly TRBD1 (5 bases). Per the germline V gene, CDR1 is SGHAT and CDR2 is FQNNGV. V lost 0 bases to trimming and J lost 7 bases, with 15 bases between them. The CDR3 loop spans 15 amino acids.

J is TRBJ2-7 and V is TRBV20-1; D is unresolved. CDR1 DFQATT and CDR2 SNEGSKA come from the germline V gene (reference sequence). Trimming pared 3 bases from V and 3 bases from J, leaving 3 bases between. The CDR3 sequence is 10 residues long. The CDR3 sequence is CSASDYEQYF. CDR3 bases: TGCAGTGCTAGTGACTACGAGCAGTACTTC.